One and the same sample provided the 9 T cell receptor beta chains below, sequenced in a study of T cell responses to AZD1222 COVID-19 vaccine. The repertoire was sequenced with immunoSEQ multiplex PCR; TCRdb's copy has only in-frame clones and lacks some. The sample lists around 66,000 clones; over 75% were seen once. The material sequenced was peripheral blood, taken on day 0 of AZD1222 vaccination. These receptors were taken from an adult in good health.

J is TRBJ1-1 and V is TRBV18; D is unclear. Between the trimmed V and J ends, which lost 3 bases and 7 bases, there was a span of 9 bases. This CDR3 region has 12 residues. Germline CDR1 and CDR2: KGHSH and LQKENI. The CDR3 coding sequence is TGTGCCAGCTCACCGGCCGGGTATGAAGCTTTCTTT. This codes for CASSPAGYEAFF.

V gene TRBV6-5 combines with J gene TRBJ2-2; no clear D. Germline V gene lookup returns CDR1 MNHEY and CDR2 SVGAGI. With 6 bases removed from V and 1 base from J, the gap between germline ends came to 3 bases. The CDR3 has 12 residues. The CDR3 nucleotides read TGTGCCAGCAGGGGGAACACCGGGGAGCTGTTTTTT. Translation: CASRGNTGELFF.

This clone was seen just once. The J gene is TRBJ1-1, the V gene TRBV5-8; 9 positions agree with TRBD1. The junction had 4 bases not matched to a gene; V was cut back by 0 bases and J by 4 bases. Germline assignment: CDR1 SGHTS and CDR2 YDEGEE. The CDR3 is 15 residues long. The CDR3 sequence: CASSLGTGVFTEAFF. The CDR3 DNA follows: TGTGCCAGCAGCTTGGGGACAGGGGTTTTCACTGAAGCTTTCTTT.

The chain combines TRBV7-9 with TRBJ2-7; D might be TRBD1 (7 bases). The CDR3 totals 15 residues. V dropped 1 base and J dropped 4 bases, with 14 bases sitting between them. Germline V gives CDR1 SEHNR, CDR2 FQNEAQ (reference sequence). CDR3 DNA: TGTGCCAGCAGCTTAGTGCGGGACAGCTTGTACGAGCAGTACTTC. As protein: CASSLVRDSLYEQYF.

J is TRBJ1-2 and V is TRBV19; TRBD1 aligns across 9 bases. The CDR3 consists of 17 residues. Germline CDR1 is LNHDA and CDR2 is SQIVND (reference sequence). J lost 4 bases, V lost 3 bases, and 12 bases had no gene match. The CDR3 loop reads CASSIDASGTGPYGYTF. The CDR3 coding sequence is TGTGCCAGTAGTATCGATGCCTCAGGGACAGGGCCCTATGGCTACACCTTC.

The chain employs TRBV11-3 and TRBJ2-5; D is undetermined. The CDR3 is 11 amino acids. Trimming took 1 base from V and 5 from J, leaving 2 bases between them. CDR1 and CDR2 from the germline V gene are SGHNT and YENEEA. The chain's CDR3 is CASSLGETQYF. The CDR3 coding sequence is TGTGCCAGCAGCTTAGGGGAGACCCAGTACTTC.

V gene TRBV6-2 or TRBV6-3 combines with J gene TRBJ1-1; D not certain. This CDR3 contains 13 residues. In germline, CDR1 is MNHEY, CDR2 SVGEGT. V was cut by 2 bases and J by 2 bases, with 6 bases left in between. The chain's CDR3 is CASSYRLNTEAFF. The CDR3, as DNA: TGTGCCAGCAGTTACAGGCTAAACACTGAAGCTTTCTTT.

This CDR3 reads CASSLDFPSGNTIYF. The CDR3 DNA sequence: TGTGCCAGCAGCTTAGATTTCCCCTCTGGAAACACCATATATTTT. This chain uses TRBV7-6 with TRBJ1-3; D unclear. V was pared by 1 base and J by 0 bases, with 7 bases between. Per germline, CDR1 SGHVS and CDR2 FNYEAQ. CDR3 size: 15 residues.

V is TRBV5-6 and J is TRBJ2-2, with TRBD1 identical over 10 bases. Germline CDR1 and CDR2: SGHDT and YYEEEE. V was clipped by 9 bases and J by 6 bases; unmatched bases: 11. The CDR3 consists of 15 residues. The CDR3 sequence: CATSGLGQGSGELFF. CDR3 in DNA: TGTGCCACTAGCGGTTTGGGACAGGGGTCCGGGGAGCTGTTTTTT. Filled out from reference TRBV5-6 and TRBJ2-2, the complete variable domain reads DAGVTQSPTHLIKTRGQQVTLRCSPKSGHDTVSWYQQALGQGPQFIFQYYEEEERQRGNFPDRFSGHQFPNYSSELNVNALLLGDSALYLCATSGLGQGSGELFFGEGSRLTVL.